This T cell receptor (beta chain) is drawn from a study of CD8 T cells in Susac syndrome. Findings of the study overall: The number of individuals included in the study's TCR sequencing and HLA analysis was acknowledged as relatively small.

This CDR3 spans 12 amino acids. Germline V gene lookup returns CDR1 MDHEN and CDR2 SYDVKM. Deletions cut 7 bases from V and 4 bases from J, with 8 bases between. With respect to this clonotype: Its antigen is unidentified.

When the RNA was reverse transcribed, random hexamers were used with an input of roughly 0.5 to 1 ug. MiXCR, applied by TCRdb to the immunoSEQ multiplex PCR reads, yields one record per CDR3 protein. Of some 200,000 distinct CDR3 sequences in the sample, approximately 95% are singletons; the top ten hold less than 0.095%. CD8+ and CD4+ blood T cells underwent TCR beta sequencing. The patients serving as multiple sclerosis controls were treatment-naive. They had stable or active relapsing-remitting disease and fulfilled revised McDonald criteria. This TCR derives from a human donor with multiple sclerosis. V is TRBV28 and J is TRBJ2-1; tentative D call: TRBD1 (5 bases). Source material: CD4+ T cells from PBMCs. This CDR3 is CASITGYNEQFF. Here the CDR3 DNA reads TGTGCCAGCATAACAGGATACAATGAGCAGTTCTTC. The full variable domain, its missing parts supplied by reference TRBV28 and TRBJ2-1, is DVKVTQSSRYLVKRTGEKVFLECVQDMDHENMFWYRQDPGLGLRLIYFSYDVKMKEKGDIPEGYSVSREKKERFSLILESASTNQTSMYLCASITGYNEQFFGPGTRLTVL.